This T cell receptor beta chain was recorded in a study of shared clonotypes between healthy human individuals. Healthy HIV-negative adults without recent acute infections or vaccinations served as donors. This CDR3 contains 15 residues. Trimming cost V 2 bases and J 0 bases, with 8 bases left between them. CDR1 and CDR2 (germline): SGHTA, FQGNSA. Each unsorted PBMC replicate got 300 ng genomic DNA, some 30,000 genomes. TCRdb's copy holds only in-frame clones and misses some; the assay was immunoSEQ multiplex PCR. The sample lists about 490,000 clones, around 80% occurring once. The TCR comes from a middle-aged woman in good health. Some clones in this sample may be carry-over from other donors' samples. This chain joins TRBV7-2 and TRBJ2-1; D uncertain. The specimen was PBMCs. CDR3 coding DNA: TGTGCCAGCAGCTTATCTGGCGGCTCCTACAATGAGCAGTTCTTC. Its translation: CASSLSGGSYNEQFF.